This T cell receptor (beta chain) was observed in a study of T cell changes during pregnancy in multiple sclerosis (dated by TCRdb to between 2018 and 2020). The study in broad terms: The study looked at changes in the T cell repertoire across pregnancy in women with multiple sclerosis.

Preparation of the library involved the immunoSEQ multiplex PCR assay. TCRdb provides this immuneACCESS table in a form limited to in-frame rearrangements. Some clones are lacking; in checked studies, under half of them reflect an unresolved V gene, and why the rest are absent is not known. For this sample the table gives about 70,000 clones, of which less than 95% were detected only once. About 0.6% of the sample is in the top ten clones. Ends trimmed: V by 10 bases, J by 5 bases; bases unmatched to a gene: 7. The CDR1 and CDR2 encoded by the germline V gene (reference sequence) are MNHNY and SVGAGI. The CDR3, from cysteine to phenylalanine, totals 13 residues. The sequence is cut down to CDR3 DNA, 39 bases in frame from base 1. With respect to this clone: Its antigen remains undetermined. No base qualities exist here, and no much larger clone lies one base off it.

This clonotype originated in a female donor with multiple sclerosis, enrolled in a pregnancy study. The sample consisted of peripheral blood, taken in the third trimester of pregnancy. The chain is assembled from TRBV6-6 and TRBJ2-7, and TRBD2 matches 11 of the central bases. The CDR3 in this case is CATQVSGGDEQYF. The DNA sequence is TGTGCCACACAAGTTAGCGGGGGGGACGAGCAGTACTTC.